This TCR beta chain was sequenced for a study of blood T cell repertoires in COVID-19. Study-wide background: Whether acute or convalescent, the COVID-19 samples came from the United States, Italy and Spain.

Some clones are missing from TCRdb's copy, which holds only in-frame ones; the method was immunoSEQ multiplex PCR. Found here are approximately 120,000 clones, about four fifths of them singletons; the top ten hold about 9.4%. Germline CDR1 MDHEN, CDR2 SYDVKM. Between the trimmed V and J ends, which lost 4 bases and 8 bases, there was a span of 24 bases. This CDR3 is built from 17 residues. The sequenced material came from peripheral blood. The chain combines TRBV28 with TRBJ2-1; D is perhaps TRBD2 (5 bases). The clonotype was recovered from a human donor in a cohort sampled during active COVID-19. CDR3 sequence reads: CASSSPAPLARADEQFF. The CDR3 nucleotides read TGTGCCAGCAGTTCCCCCGCCCCCCTAGCCCGAGCAGATGAGCAGTTCTTC.